This T cell receptor (beta chain) was documented in a study of T cells in Graves' hyperthyroidism and ophthalmopathy (dated by TCRdb to the late 2010s). General notes on the study: Peripheral blood was sampled at the time of initial diagnosis, prior to any treatment. For training and testing, the 100 or so patients in the discovery cohort were randomly divided in a 7:3 ratio. Prospective prediction of ophthalmopathy was tested in an independent validation cohort of fewer than 20 hyperthyroidism patients and some 17 patients who later progressed to ophthalmopathy. Thyroid tissue and blood T-cell repertoires from about six Graves' hyperthyroidism patients were also compared in the study. Following sampling, methimazole starting at 30 mg daily was given to hyperthyroidism patients, and high-dose intravenous methylprednisolone was given to ophthalmopathy patients. To identify distinguishing TCR V-J signatures, a discovery cohort of about a hundred patients was used, comprising 43 with Graves' ophthalmopathy and some 60 with stable Graves' hyperthyroidism. According to the paper, TCR Vbeta CDR3 sequencing was carried out on approximately 140 peripheral blood samples, which came from approximately 43 ophthalmopathy, around 75 hyperthyroidism and some 17 progressor patients.

The TCR beta CDR3 regions were amplified from the RNA transcripts. A first-round RT-PCR of the TCR CDR3 used the HTBI primer set with the Qiagen OneStep RT-PCR kit. The libraries were constructed in a second round of multiplex PCR and then size-selected and purified. The libraries were sequenced on an Illumina HiSeq2000 using paired-end 100 bp reads. Processing in the source paper ran as follows. Raw data were processed with SOAPnuke, discarding reads with adapters, uncalled bases, mean Phred below 15, or no exact constant-primer or identifier match. High-quality paired reads were merged with COPE v1.2.5, and unique nucleotide sequences were defined as clonotypes. MiTCR v1.1 was used to align the clonotypes against IMGT TRBV, TRBD and TRBJ reference segments. Analysis was restricted to V-J combinations with a frequency above 0.0001, which covered just over 98% of repertoires. A TCS score was defined as the ratio between F50 (clonal expansion) and ExV (chaos), using BLOSUM62-based TCRdist between CDR3 peptides within each V-J. Welch's t-statistics and random forest reduced 500 to 650 V-J features to some 14, which were used in a naive Bayes classifier (R e1071). TCRdb trimmed public reads at Q25 via fastp, called clones via MiXCR and kept in-frame beta chains. Here each entry gathers all rows of one CDR3 protein and keeps the most common genes and DNA. These V and J calls rely on TCRdb rather than the paper's analysis. Counted in this sample were 650,000 to 750,000 distinct CDR3 sequences; 14% of them appeared once. The leading ten clones occupy roughly a tenth of the sample.

This clonotype has a count of ten or more. Its antigen is currently not known. Base-call qualities are not available, and no considerably larger clone is one nucleotide away. A patient counted as having stable Graves' hyperthyroidism if no progression to ophthalmopathy occurred over 18 months of follow-up. The hyperthyroidism patients were between 18 and 65 years old and newly diagnosed, with a disease duration of less than 2 months. The study excluded patients with uncontrolled infections, other autoimmune diseases, pregnancy or lactation. Diagnoses were based on clinical symptoms, serum thyroxine and TRAb, thyroid ultrasound and orbital computed tomography. PBMCs were isolated from about 9.2 ml of fresh peripheral blood by Ficoll-Paque density gradient centrifugation. Trizol reagent was used to extract total RNA, and RNA quality was then checked on an Agilent 2100 Bioanalyzer. The paper's findings and limits, for the study overall: In cross-validation, a model built on a 13 V-J signature told ophthalmopathy apart from stable hyperthyroidism with approximately 90% sensitivity and approximately 81% specificity, and in testing the same model reached 80%/75%. Sample size was not statistically predetermined, and investigators were not blinded to group allocation. Most expanded thyroid clonotypes (frequency above 0.001) were also detected in blood, a finding suggesting that blood repertoires may reflect thyroid immune responses. During validation, the model predicted progression to ophthalmopathy a median of about 6.5 months ahead of onset, with around 70% sensitivity and 72% to 80% specificity.

The sample was blood. The sequence derives from a woman between 18 and 29 years old with Graves' hyperthyroidism.

The bases are TGTGCCAGCAGCCTCGACAGTGATCAGCCCCAGCATTTT. Its protein reads: CASSLDSDQPQHF. The chain was built from TRBV28 and TRBJ1-5; TRBD1 might be the D gene, on 5 matching bases. The CDR3 holds 13 amino acids from the cysteine to the phenylalanine. CDR3 DNA only is kept here, 39 bases in frame from base 1. Reading the germline V gene gives CDR1 MDHEN and CDR2 SYDVKM. Relative to germline, V is 6 bases shorter and J is 5 bases shorter, with 11 bases between their ends.